The 20 T cell receptor beta chains below were found in one sample sequenced in a study of persistence of HIV-infected CD4 T cells. The stimulus was an HIV-1 Gag 15-mer peptide pool, about 1 ug/peptide/mL. CD40L/CD69 double-negative CD45RO-high memory CD4+ T cells were collected. This was the immunoSEQ version 4 assay in survey mode. The method was immunoSEQ multiplex PCR; TCRdb's version includes in-frame clones alone and lacks a portion of them. The sample consists of 50,000 to 65,000 clones, just under 75% of them appearing once. Antigens of these TCRs are unknown. Sample: CD4+ T cells sorted from PBMCs after approximately 19-hour stimulation, taken from a patient who received antiretroviral therapy. Receptors were obtained from an adult man with HIV who was CMV-seropositive.

V and J are TRBV29-1 and TRBJ1-2, with TRBD1 identical over 8 bases. V was clipped by 4 bases and J by 7 bases; unmatched bases: 8. Germline V lookup: CDR1 SQVTM, CDR2 ANQGSEA. The CDR3 is 13 residues long. Here the CDR3 reads CSVVPQGDGGYTF. CDR3 coding DNA: TGCAGCGTTGTCCCACAGGGGGATGGTGGCTACACCTTC.

V is TRBV19 and J is TRBJ1-4; no clear D. This CDR3 contains 13 residues. Germline CDR1 is LNHDA and CDR2 is SQIVND (reference sequence). V was pared by 9 bases and J by 4 bases, with 12 bases between. The CDR3 protein is CASVSQYNEKLFF. The CDR3 DNA follows: TGTGCCAGCGTCTCCCAGTATAATGAAAAACTGTTTTTT.

This clone was observed once. The V gene is TRBV6-4, the J gene TRBJ2-3, with D hard to call. V lost 1 base, J lost 1 base, and 9 bases lay in between. This CDR3 region has 15 residues. Looked up from germline, CDR1 is MRHNA and CDR2 is SNTAGT. The DNA for the CDR3 is TGTGCCAGCAGTGACTACGGAAAACGCACAGATACGCAGTATTTT. Residues: CASSDYGKRTDTQYF.

The chain is built from TRBV30 and TRBJ1-3, with no clear D. The germline gives CDR1 GTSNPN, CDR2 SVGIG (reference sequence). The CDR3 loop spans 13 amino acids. V was pared by 4 bases and J by 3 bases, with 10 bases between. The CDR3 DNA reads TGTGCCTGGACCTGGAGGAGTGGAAACACCATATATTTT. Its protein product is CAWTWRSGNTIYF.

V usage is TRBV28 and J usage is TRBJ2-3; 10 bases line up with TRBD1. CDR3 size: 16 residues. Germline assignment: CDR1 MDHEN and CDR2 SYDVKM. V shed 7 bases and J 4 bases; nucleotides not matched to a gene: 11. The CDR3 protein is CASTDPGQGWPDTQYF. Here the CDR3 DNA reads TGTGCCAGCACCGATCCGGGACAGGGGTGGCCAGATACGCAGTATTTT.

The chain carries TRBV5-5 and TRBJ1-5; 9 bases are shared with TRBD1. CDR3 length equals 17 residues. Germline V gene sequence: CDR1 SGHKS, CDR2 YYEKEE (reference sequence). V was pared by 4 bases and J by 3 bases, with 11 bases of the junction left unmatched. The DNA of the CDR3 is TGTGCCAGCAGCCCACTAACCGGGACAGGGATCAATCAGCCCCAGCATTTT. Amino acid sequence: CASSPLTGTGINQPQHF.

The rearrangement uses TRBV5-5 and TRBJ2-2, with D possibly called TRBD1 or TRBD2 (5 bases each). The length of the CDR3 is 16 residues. The germline V gene has CDR1 SGHKS and CDR2 YYEKEE (reference sequence). Trimming took off 4 bases at V and 6 bases at J, with 19 bases between the two ends. The CDR3 sequence: CASSPGPYLHAGELFF. For the CDR3, the DNA is TGTGCCAGCAGCCCGGGACCGTACTTGCACGCCGGGGAGCTGTTTTTT.

The table lists this clone with many counts. V is TRBV5-1 and J is TRBJ2-1, with D perhaps being TRBD1 or TRBD2 (7 bases each). V lost 0 bases and J lost 4, with 17 bases in between. Germline CDR1 and CDR2: SGHRS and YFSETQ. The CDR3 contains 17 residues. As DNA, the CDR3 is TGCGCCAGCAGCTTGGATACCAGGGGGGGCCCGTACAATGAGCAGTTCTTC. Translating gives CASSLDTRGGPYNEQFF. Filled out from reference TRBV5-1 and TRBJ2-1, the complete variable domain reads KAGVTQTPRYLIKTRGQQVTLSCSPISGHRSVSWYQQTPGQGLQFLFEYFSETQRNKGNFPGRFSGRQFSNSRSEMNVSTLELGDSALYLCASSLDTRGGPYNEQFFGPGTRLTVL.

The chain uses TRBV2 and TRBJ1-2; D is unclear. Germline V gene data show CDR1 as SNHLY and CDR2 as FYNNEI. V was pared by 4 bases and J by 0 bases, with 12 bases between. The CDR3 has 15 amino acids. The CDR3 is CASSVYKNSNYGYTF. CDR3 bases: TGTGCCAGCAGTGTATACAAAAATTCTAACTATGGCTACACCTTC.

The rearrangement uses TRBV5-1 and TRBJ2-1, with 7 bases that match TRBD2. Trimming removed 6 bases from V and 7 bases from J; junction bases left unmatched: 7. Looked up from germline, CDR1 is SGHRS and CDR2 is YFSETQ. The CDR3 is 13 residues long. CDR3 DNA: TGCGCCAGCACCCTAGGGAGGGGTAATGAGCAGTTCTTC. Protein sequence: CASTLGRGNEQFF.

This chain uses TRBV7-2 with TRBJ1-2; 11 bases are shared with TRBD1. The V gene end was trimmed by 5 bases and the J gene end by 5 bases; junction bases not matched to a gene: 7. CDR1 and CDR2 (germline): SGHTA, FQGNSA. The CDR3 is 15 residues long. The CDR3 loop is CASSRTGGKFYGYTF. CDR3 nucleotide sequence: TGTGCCAGCAGCCGGACAGGGGGCAAGTTTTATGGCTACACCTTC.

In the case of this clone: The sample holds other DNA sequences that translate to the same CDR3. This rearrangement joins TRBV15 to TRBJ1-1; TRBD1 agrees at 7 bases. Germline assignment: CDR1 LNHNV and CDR2 YYDKDF (reference sequence). CDR3 length: 14 amino acids. V lost 8 bases and J lost 1; bases outside the gene matches: 7. The CDR3 loop is CATSQGGWNTEAFF. CDR3 in DNA: TGTGCCACCTCCCAGGGGGGGTGGAACACTGAAGCTTTCTTT.

This chain uses TRBV3-1 (or the pseudogene TRBV3-2) with TRBJ1-2, with unresolved D. The CDR3 loop spans 13 amino acids. CDR1 LGHDT and CDR2 YNNKEL come from the germline V gene (reference sequence). V was cut by 4 bases and J by 3 bases, with 9 bases left in between. The CDR3 here is CASSLNRDYGYTF. The CDR3 nucleotides read TGTGCCAGCAGCCTAAACAGAGACTATGGCTACACCTTC.

This chain joins TRBV25-1 and TRBJ1-3; 7 bases match TRBD1. V was clipped by 3 bases and J by 3 bases; unmatched bases: 5. The CDR3 is 15 amino acids. Germline CDR1 reads MGHDK; CDR2 reads SYGVNS. CDR3 amino acids: CASSDTPGGGNTIYF. DNA of the CDR3: TGTGCCAGCAGTGATACGCCAGGGGGTGGAAACACCATATATTTT.

The chain combines TRBV27 with TRBJ1-1; D is ambiguous. V was clipped by 5 bases and J by 1 base, with 14 bases between them. The CDR3 loop spans 15 amino acids. In germline, CDR1 is MNHEY, CDR2 SMNVEV (reference sequence). The CDR3 protein is CASSPRGPRNTEAFF. The CDR3 coding sequence is TGTGCCAGCAGTCCTCGAGGGCCGCGGAACACTGAAGCTTTCTTT.

The rearrangement links TRBV5-1 to TRBJ1-2; maybe TRBD1 (6 bases). This CDR3 comprises 15 residues. Trimming removed 1 base from V and 0 bases from J, with 10 bases in between. Germline V CDR1 and CDR2: SGHRS, YFSETQ. The CDR3 here is CASSLLTGSNYGYTF. Here the CDR3 DNA reads TGCGCCAGCAGCTTGTTGACAGGTTCTAACTATGGCTACACCTTC.

V and J are TRBV29-1 and TRBJ2-1; 8 bases agree with TRBD1. Looked up from germline, CDR1 is SQVTM and CDR2 is ANQGSEA. CDR3 length: 13 residues. Trimming at V came to 6 bases and at J to 10 bases, leaving 11 bases not matched to a gene. The CDR3, as DNA: TGCAGCGTCCTCTTCAGGGGGCCTGGCGAGCAGTTCTTC. It codes for CSVLFRGPGEQFF.

The gene calls are TRBV4-2 and TRBJ2-7; D perhaps matches TRBD1 (6 bases). V was cut by 4 bases and J by 5 bases, with 12 bases left in between. Per the germline V gene, CDR1 is LGHNA and CDR2 is YNFKEQ. The CDR3 consists of 13 residues. The CDR3 is CASSPGQSDEQYF. CDR3 DNA: TGTGCCAGCAGCCCAGGACAGTCCGACGAGCAGTACTTC.

This chain links TRBV25-1 with TRBJ2-6; the D is unclear. V lost 10 bases to trimming and J lost 2 bases, with 9 bases between them. The CDR3 runs to 13 residues. The germline gives CDR1 MGHDK, CDR2 SYGVNS. For the CDR3, the DNA is TGTGCCACCGGGTCCCCTGGGGCCAACGTCCTGACTTTC. Translating gives CATGSPGANVLTF. The variable domain in full, completed from reference TRBV25-1 and TRBJ2-6, reads EADIYQTPRYLVIGTGKKITLECSQTMGHDKMYWYQQDPGMELHLIHYSYGVNSTEKGDLSSESTVSRIRTEHFPLTLESARPSHTSQYLCATGSPGANVLTFGAGSRLTVL.

The chain is built from TRBV4-2 and TRBJ2-7, with D perhaps matching TRBD1 or TRBD2 (5 bases each). Trimming removed 5 bases from V and 2 bases from J, with 22 bases in between. Germline V lookup: CDR1 LGHNA, CDR2 YNFKEQ. The CDR3 runs to 17 residues. This CDR3 is CASSSDGAADLPYEQYF. CDR3 nucleotide sequence: TGTGCCAGCAGCTCCGACGGGGCCGCGGACCTCCCCTACGAGCAGTACTTC.